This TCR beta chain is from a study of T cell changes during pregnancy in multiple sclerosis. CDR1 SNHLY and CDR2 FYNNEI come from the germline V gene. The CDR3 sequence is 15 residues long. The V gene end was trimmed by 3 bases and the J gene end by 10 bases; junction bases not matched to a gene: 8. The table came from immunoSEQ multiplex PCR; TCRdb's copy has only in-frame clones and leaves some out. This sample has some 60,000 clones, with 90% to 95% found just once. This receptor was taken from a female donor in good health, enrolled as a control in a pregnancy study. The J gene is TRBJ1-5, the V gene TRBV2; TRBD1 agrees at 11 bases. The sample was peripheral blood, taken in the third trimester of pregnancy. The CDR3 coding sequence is TGTGCCAGCAGTGAGGAGGGACAGGGGGGTTATCCCCAGCATTTT. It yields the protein CASSEEGQGGYPQHF. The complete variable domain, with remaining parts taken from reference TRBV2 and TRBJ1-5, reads EPEVTQTPSHQVTQMGQEVILRCVPISNHLYFYWYRQILGQKVEFLVSFYNNEISEKSEIFDDQFSVERPDGSNFTLKIRSTKLEDSAMYFCASSEEGQGGYPQHFGDGTRLSIL.